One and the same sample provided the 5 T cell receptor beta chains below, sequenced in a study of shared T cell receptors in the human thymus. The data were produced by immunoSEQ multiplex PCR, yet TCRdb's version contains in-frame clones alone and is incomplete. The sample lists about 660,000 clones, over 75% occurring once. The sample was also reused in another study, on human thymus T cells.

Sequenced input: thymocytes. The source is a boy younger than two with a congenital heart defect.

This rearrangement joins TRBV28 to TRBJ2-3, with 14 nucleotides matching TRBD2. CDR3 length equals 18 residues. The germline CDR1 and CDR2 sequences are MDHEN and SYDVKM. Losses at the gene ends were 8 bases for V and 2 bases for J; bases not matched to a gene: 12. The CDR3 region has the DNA TGTGCCAGCCCGCCGGGACTAGCGGGAGTGAGCGTCACAGATACGCAGTATTTT. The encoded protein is CASPPGLAGVSVTDTQYF.

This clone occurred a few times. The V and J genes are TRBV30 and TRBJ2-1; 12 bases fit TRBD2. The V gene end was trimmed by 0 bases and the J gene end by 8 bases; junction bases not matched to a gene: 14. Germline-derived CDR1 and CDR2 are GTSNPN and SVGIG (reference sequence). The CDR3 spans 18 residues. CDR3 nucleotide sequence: TGTGCCTGGAGTGTGACCCCGATGACTAGCGGGAGTTTGGATGAGCAGTTCTTC. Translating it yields CAWSVTPMTSGSLDEQFF.

CDR3 DNA sequence: TGTGCCACCAGCCCCCAGAGCGGGAGTTTCCACGAGCAGTACTTC. It specifies CATSPQSGSFHEQYF. The V gene is TRBV15, the J gene TRBJ2-7, with 8 bases matching TRBD2. This CDR3 has 15 amino acids. CDR1 is LNHNV, CDR2 YYDKDF, per germline (reference sequence). Trimming cost V 5 bases and J 5 bases; bases outside gene matches: 11.

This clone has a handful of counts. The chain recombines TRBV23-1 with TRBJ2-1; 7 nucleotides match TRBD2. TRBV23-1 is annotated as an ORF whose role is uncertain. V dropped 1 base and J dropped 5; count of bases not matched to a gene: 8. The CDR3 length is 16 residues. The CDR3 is CASSQLGAGDHNEQFF. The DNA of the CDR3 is TGCGCCAGCAGTCAATTGGGCGCGGGAGACCACAATGAGCAGTTCTTC.

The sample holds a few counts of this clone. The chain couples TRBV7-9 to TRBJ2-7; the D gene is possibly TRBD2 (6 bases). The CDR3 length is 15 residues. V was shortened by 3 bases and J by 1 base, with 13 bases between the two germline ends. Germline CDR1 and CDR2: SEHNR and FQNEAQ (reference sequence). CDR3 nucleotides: TGTGCCAGCAGCTTGAGTCTGGGGGGATCCTACGAGCAGTACTTC. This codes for CASSLSLGGSYEQYF.